What follows are 7 T cell receptor beta chains derived from one specimen sequenced in a study of liver allograft versus peripheral blood T cells. About the research overall: Recipients' peripheral blood T cell receptor repertoires were compared with those in transplanted livers.

Each CDR3 protein gets one entry after TCRdb re-called the reads with MiXCR. The sample gives more than 2,500 distinct CDR3 sequences, roughly 17% of which show up once; roughly 20% is in the top ten. Receptors originate from a human patient who had a liver transplant. The graft donor may account for some of the T cells.

Only one count was recorded for this clonotype. This rearrangement joins TRBV27 to TRBJ1-1; D uncertain. This CDR3 comprises 16 residues. The V end lost 0 bases, the J end lost 5 bases, and 16 bases lay between the germline ends. Germline loops: CDR1 MNHEY, CDR2 SMNVEV (reference sequence). The CDR3 region has the DNA TGTGCCAGCAGTTTATCTCCGGGTCCAAGAGGAACTGAAGCTTTCTTT. It encodes CASSLSPGPRGTEAFF.

By share, this clonotype counts as medium-sized. The chain is built from TRBV19 and TRBJ1-5, with D possibly matching TRBD1 (5 bases). This CDR3 is built from 15 residues. Germline assignment: CDR1 LNHDA and CDR2 SQIVND (reference sequence). Trimming removed 3 bases from V and 4 bases from J, with 13 bases in between. This CDR3 is CASSIGGDLNQPQHF. The CDR3 DNA sequence: TGTGCCAGTAGTATTGGGGGAGATCTGAATCAGCCCCAGCATTTT.

Judged by abundance, this clonotype is medium-sized. The V call is TRBV27, the J call TRBJ2-7; TRBD2 might be the D (5 bases). V dropped 6 bases and J dropped 3 bases, with 12 bases sitting between them. Germline V gene sequence: CDR1 MNHEY, CDR2 SMNVEV (reference sequence). The CDR3 runs 13 residues. This chain's CDR3 is CASSPGINYEQYF. In DNA form, the CDR3 reads TGTGCCAGCAGCCCCGGGATAAACTACGAGCAGTACTTC.

By its share, this clonotype is large. This chain uses TRBV6-1 with TRBJ2-6; D remains ambiguous. This CDR3 comprises 15 residues. Trimming cost V 1 base and J 0 bases, with 4 bases left between them. Germline V gives CDR1 MNHNS, CDR2 SASEGT. The CDR3 DNA is TGTGCCAGCAGTGAAGACAACTCTGGGGCCAACGTCCTGACTTTC. It codes for CASSEDNSGANVLTF.

This clonotype was detected only a few times. The chain joins TRBV5-1 to TRBJ1-4, with no clear D. The length of the CDR3 is 15 residues. The germline CDR1 and CDR2 sequences are SGHRS and YFSETQ. V was clipped by 4 bases and J by 1 base, with 11 bases between them. Written as DNA, the CDR3 is TGCGCCAGCAGCGAGGGTAGCTTAACTAATGAAAAACTGTTTTTT. Translating it yields CASSEGSLTNEKLFF.

This clonotype is medium-sized (0.01 to 0.1%) in the sample. The chain employs TRBV13 and TRBJ2-7; TRBD1 aligns across 12 bases. CDR3 length: 14 amino acids. J lost 6 bases, V lost 3 bases, and 3 bases had no gene match. Per germline, CDR1 PRHDT and CDR2 FYEKMQ (reference sequence). The CDR3 loop is CASSLGDRGPEQYF. In nucleotides, the CDR3 is TGTGCCAGCAGCTTGGGGGACAGGGGGCCCGAGCAGTACTTC.

This clonotype is large within its sample. The chain recombines TRBV29-1 with TRBJ1-1; possible D gene TRBD1, 5 bases. Germline loops: CDR1 SQVTM, CDR2 ANQGSEA. The CDR3 loop spans 13 amino acids. Trimming stripped 3 bases from V and 5 bases from J, with 13 bases between. CDR3 loop: CSVDGGTLTEAFF. For the CDR3, the DNA is TGCAGCGTTGACGGGGGAACTTTGACTGAAGCTTTCTTT.